This is a list of T cell receptor beta chains from one sample in a study of Ad26.COV2.S vaccination and SARS-CoV-2 variants. TCRdb keeps only in-frame clones here, not all; method: immunoSEQ multiplex PCR. The repertoire holds just over 350,000 clones, approximately 81% seen once, with roughly 3.3% in the top ten. Sequencing was performed on peripheral blood, taken in a trial of Ad26.COV2.S vaccine versus placebo. The receptors shown here come from a person aged 18-65 years who received the Ad26.COV2.S COVID-19 vaccine or a placebo. CDR3s leave out the opening cysteine and the closing phenylalanine or tryptophan.

>TRBV19|13|TRBJ1-6
ASSASGTTNSPLH
>TRBV15|12|TRBJ1-3
ATSLGASGNTIY
>TRBV5-8|13|TRBJ1-6
ASSYIDRDDSPLH
>TRBV27|11|TRBJ2-7
ASSLLFDYEQY
>TRBV9|11|TRBJ1-2
ASSVVEAYGYT
>TRBV4-3|17|TRBJ2-2
ASSQESLLAGFGVGELF
>TRBV5-1|13|TRBJ2-7
ASSAGLGRDYEQY
>TRBV18|14|TRBJ1-1
ASSPLQGRMNTEAF
>TRBV9|15|TRBJ2-1
ASSVVSSSGGFNEQF
>TRBV6-5|12|TRBJ2-5
ASRRGQGYETQY
>TRBV6-5|12|TRBJ2-7
ASSYGHNSYEQY
>TRBV29-1|11|TRBJ2-5
SVEGWARETQY
>TRBV4-1|19|TRBJ2-1
ASSQEKRRLAGGFSYNEQF
>TRBV18|15|TRBJ1-2
ASSAYYSAVTLYGYT
>TRBV7-9|14|TRBJ1-1
ASSSQILQGGGEAF
>TRBV4-3|15|TRBJ1-6
ASSQVMAGTGNSPLH
>TRBV19|11|TRBJ2-3
ASSIDGEGTQY
>TRBV25-1|11|TRBJ2-1
ASSEPPVGEQF
>TRBV27|14|TRBJ2-4
ASSGLGTGLKNIQY
>TRBV21-1|15|TRBJ2-3
ASSKVGGRTRTDTQY
>TRBV5-1|12|TRBJ2-1
ASSLGAGYNEQF
>TRBV12-1|12|TRBJ2-1
ASSFGTGECEQF
>TRBV6-5|13|TRBJ2-6
ASSSIRAGANVLT